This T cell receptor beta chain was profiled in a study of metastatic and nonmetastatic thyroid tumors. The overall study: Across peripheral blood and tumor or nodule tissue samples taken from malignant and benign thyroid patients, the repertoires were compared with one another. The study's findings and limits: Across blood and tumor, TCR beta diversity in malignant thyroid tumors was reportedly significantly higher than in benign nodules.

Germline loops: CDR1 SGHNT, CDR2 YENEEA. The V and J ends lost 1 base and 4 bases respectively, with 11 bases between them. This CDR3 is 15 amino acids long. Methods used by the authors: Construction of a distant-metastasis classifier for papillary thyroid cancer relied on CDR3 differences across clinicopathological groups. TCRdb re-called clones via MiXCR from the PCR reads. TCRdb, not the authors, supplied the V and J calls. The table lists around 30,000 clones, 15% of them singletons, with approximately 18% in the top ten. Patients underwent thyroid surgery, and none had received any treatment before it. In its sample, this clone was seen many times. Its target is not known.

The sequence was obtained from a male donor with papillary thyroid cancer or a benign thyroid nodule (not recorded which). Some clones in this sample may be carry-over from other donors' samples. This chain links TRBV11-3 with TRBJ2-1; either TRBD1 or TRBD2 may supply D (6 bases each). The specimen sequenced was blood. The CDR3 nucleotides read TGTGCCAGCAGCTTAGGGGGGGCGGGGTACAATGAGCAGTTCTTC. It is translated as CASSLGGAGYNEQFF.